The 25 T cell receptor beta chains in this list originate from one sample, sequenced in a study of CD8 T cells in ankylosing spondylitis. Via MiXCR, TCRdb re-called the 5' RACE reads, giving one row per CDR3 protein. This sample yields over 30,000 distinct CDR3 sequences, of which 15% to 20% are seen a single time; 45% belongs to the top ten. Input material: blood. These receptors came from a male donor with ankylosing spondylitis or in good health (not recorded which).

The rearrangement joins TRBV6-1 to TRBJ2-2; no reliable D call. The V gene's germline CDR1 is MNHNS and CDR2 SASEGT. V was shortened by 4 bases and J by 3 bases, with 9 bases between the two germline ends. There are 14 residues in the CDR3. CDR3 coding DNA: TGTGCCAGCAGTGTGGCCATAGACACCGGGGAGCTGTTTTTT. It encodes CASSVAIDTGELFF.

V is TRBV18 and J is TRBJ2-1; TRBD1 is a possible D gene (5 bases). CDR3 length: 13 residues. Per germline, CDR1 KGHSH and CDR2 LQKENI. V was clipped by 8 bases and J by 9 bases, with 17 bases between them. In DNA, the CDR3 is TGTGCCAGCCCTACCCCAGGGTTGGGTGAGCAGTTCTTC. This translates into CASPTPGLGEQFF.

V gene TRBV4-3 combines with J gene TRBJ2-7, with D possibly matching TRBD1 (6 bases). The germline gives CDR1 LGHNA, CDR2 YSLEER. This CDR3 spans 14 amino acids. The V end was cut by 6 bases, the J end by 3 bases, with 15 bases between. The CDR3 protein is CASRRDILSYEQYF. The DNA of the CDR3 is TGCGCCAGCAGGAGGGACATATTAAGCTACGAGCAGTACTTC.

This clonotype turned up a few times. The rearrangement uses TRBV15 and TRBJ1-5, with D perhaps matching TRBD1 (5 bases). There are 15 residues in the CDR3. The germline V gene encodes CDR1 LNHNV and CDR2 YYDKDF (reference sequence). V was cut by 1 base and J by 5 bases, with 12 bases left in between. The CDR3 bases are TGTGCCACCAGCAGAGCGGGGGGATTCTATCAGCCCCAGCATTTT. This translates into CATSRAGGFYQPQHF.

The chain is built from TRBV7-3 and TRBJ2-1; 8 nucleotides agree with TRBD2. With V trimmed by 5 bases and J by 5 bases, 11 bases remained unmatched. Germline CDR1 SGHTA, CDR2 FQGTGA. The CDR3 is made up of 16 amino acids. The CDR3 protein is CASSDTGTRINNEQFF. DNA for the CDR3: TGTGCCAGCAGCGATACCGGGACTAGAATTAACAATGAGCAGTTCTTC.

This clonotype has only a few counts. The chain couples TRBV20-1 to TRBJ1-5; 7 bases match TRBD1. The germline V gene encodes CDR1 DFQATT and CDR2 SNEGSKA (reference sequence). Trimming removed 4 bases from V and 15 bases from J; junction bases left unmatched: 9. The CDR3 covers 11 residues. The CDR3 nucleotides are TGCAGTGCTACCCGGGACAGAGAGCGGCATTTT. Translating gives CSATRDRERHF.

Written as DNA, the CDR3 is TGCAGTGCAAAGAGGTCAGGAGTCCCCAATCAGCCCCAGCATTTT. This codes for CSAKRSGVPNQPQHF. The chain has TRBV20-1 and TRBJ1-5; no firm D call. This CDR3 contains 15 residues. V lost 6 bases to trimming and J lost 3 bases, with 18 bases between them. Germline V gene lookup returns CDR1 DFQATT and CDR2 SNEGSKA (reference sequence).

The CDR3 nucleotides read TGCGCCAGCAGCCCAACAACAGGGACCACCGGGGAGCTGTTTTTT. It yields the protein CASSPTTGTTGELFF. The V gene is TRBV5-1, the J gene TRBJ2-2; weak D call: TRBD1 (6 bases). This CDR3 has 15 amino acids. Trimming removed 4 bases at V and 4 bases at J, with 14 bases between. Germline-derived CDR1 and CDR2 are SGHRS and YFSETQ.

This clonotype was seen repeatedly, ten times or more. This chain connects TRBV5-1 to TRBJ2-3; weak D call: TRBD1 (6 bases). Germline lookup yields CDR1 SGHRS and CDR2 YFSETQ. Trimming stripped 0 bases from V and 2 bases from J, with 13 bases between. This CDR3 region has 16 residues. The CDR3 is CASSLVSRGLTDTQYF. The CDR3 DNA follows: TGCGCCAGCAGCTTGGTATCCAGGGGCCTCACAGATACGCAGTATTTT. The complete variable domain, with remaining parts taken from reference TRBV5-1 and TRBJ2-3, reads KAGVTQTPRYLIKTRGQQVTLSCSPISGHRSVSWYQQTPGQGLQFLFEYFSETQRNKGNFPGRFSGRQFSNSRSEMNVSTLELGDSALYLCASSLVSRGLTDTQYFGPGTRLTVL.

The chain uses TRBV6-8 and TRBJ1-4; D remains ambiguous. Looked up from germline, CDR1 is MNHGY and CDR2 is SAAAGT. The CDR3 has 17 amino acids. Between the trimmed V and J ends, which lost 2 bases and 0 bases, there was a span of 13 bases. For the CDR3, the DNA is TGTGCCAGCAGTTACCGCTCCCGATTACCAACTAATGAAAAACTGTTTTTT. Translating gives CASSYRSRLPTNEKLFF.

This clonotype came up a few times. The V and J genes are TRBV21-1 and TRBJ2-3. TRBV21-1 is a pseudogene locus. The CDR3 runs to 15 residues. The CDR3 nucleotides read TGTGCCAGCAGCACAACAGACTCTAGCACAGATACGCAGTATTTT. Translation: CASSTTDSSTDTQYF.

The chain carries TRBV20-1 and TRBJ2-1; a possible D gene is TRBD2 (6 bases). CDR3 length: 15 amino acids. Trimming cost V 0 bases and J 3 bases, with 12 bases left between them. CDR1 and CDR2 from the germline V gene are DFQATT and SNEGSKA (reference sequence). The CDR3 nucleotides are TGCAGTGCTAGAGATCGGGAGACAGACTACAATGAGCAGTTCTTC. Encoded protein: CSARDRETDYNEQFF.

The rearrangement links TRBV5-1 to TRBJ2-2, with unresolved D. The CDR3 has 16 residues. Germline V gene data show CDR1 as SGHRS and CDR2 as YFSETQ. V lost 0 bases and J lost 0, with 9 bases in between. CDR3 in DNA: TGCGCCAGCAGCTTGGTTCCAAGATCGAACACCGGGGAGCTGTTTTTT. It specifies CASSLVPRSNTGELFF.

The chain is built from TRBV5-6 and TRBJ1-5, with 8 bases that match TRBD1. This CDR3 contains 15 residues. Trimming cost V 4 bases and J 4 bases; bases outside gene matches: 7. Germline lookup yields CDR1 SGHDT and CDR2 YYEEEE. The CDR3 sequence is CASSPGTGGNQPQHF. The CDR3 DNA sequence: TGTGCCAGCAGCCCCGGGACAGGTGGAAATCAGCCCCAGCATTTT.

The V gene is TRBV5-1, the J gene TRBJ2-6; D remains unclear. The length of the CDR3 is 18 residues. Germline V gene data show CDR1 as SGHRS and CDR2 as YFSETQ. V lost 3 bases, J lost 0 bases, and 16 bases lay in between. The CDR3 spells CASSSGRGSSSGANVLTF. The CDR3 DNA reads TGCGCCAGCAGCTCCGGACGCGGATCCTCCTCTGGGGCCAACGTCCTGACTTTC.

In this sample, this clonotype turned up a few times. This chain connects TRBV7-9 to TRBJ1-1, with TRBD1 matching over 9 bases. The CDR3 extends over 14 amino acids. V shed 8 bases and J 0 bases; nucleotides not matched to a gene: 4. Germline CDR1 and CDR2: SEHNR and FQNEAQ (reference sequence). In DNA, the CDR3 is TGTGCCAGCTCGGGACAGGGTATGAACACTGAAGCTTTCTTT. Its protein is CASSGQGMNTEAFF.

This clonotype was counted once. The rearrangement uses TRBV27 and TRBJ1-5; D ambiguous. Germline V gives CDR1 MNHEY, CDR2 SMNVEV (reference sequence). The germline V and J ends were trimmed by 5 bases and 1 base, with 0 bases remaining between them. This CDR3 is built from 11 residues. The CDR3 bases are TGTGCCAGCAGTAGCAATCAGCCCCAGCATTTT. It yields the protein CASSSNQPQHF.

This clonotype was observed a handful of times. The chain links TRBV5-1 to TRBJ2-3; 7 bases fit TRBD1. Germline CDR1 SGHRS, CDR2 YFSETQ. V was pared by 0 bases and J by 1 base, with 5 bases of the junction left unmatched. The CDR3 has 16 residues. CDR3 residues: CASSLAGGQGTDTQYF. The CDR3 DNA follows: TGCGCCAGCAGCTTGGCAGGGGGTCAAGGCACAGATACGCAGTATTTT.

This clonotype occurred a few times. This rearrangement joins TRBV11-1 to TRBJ2-3, with TRBD2 matching 14 bases. The trim removed 6 bases at V and 5 bases at J, leaving 10 bases unmatched. The germline CDR1 and CDR2 sequences are SGHAT and FQDESV (reference sequence). This CDR3 has 17 residues. The CDR3 reads CASRPGLAGVRGDTQYF. The CDR3 DNA reads as TGTGCCAGCAGACCGGGACTAGCGGGAGTAAGGGGAGATACGCAGTATTTT.

In this sample, this clonotype turned up a few times. The chain carries TRBV12-3 or TRBV12-4 and TRBJ2-4, with TRBD2 matching 8 bases. The V and J ends lost 6 bases and 1 base, in that order; junction bases with no gene match: 11. CDR3 length: 17 residues. CDR3 region: CASSLYSGGGAKNIQYF. The CDR3 DNA is TGTGCCAGCAGCCTTTATTCCGGCGGGGGGGCCAAAAACATTCAGTACTTC.

This clonotype has only a few counts. J is TRBJ2-2 and V is TRBV12-3 or TRBV12-4, with 9 bases aligning to TRBD2. Trimming removed 3 bases from V and 3 bases from J; junction bases left unmatched: 8. The CDR3 runs to 17 residues. The DNA for the CDR3 is TGTGCCAGCAGTTTTCTTCCGCTAGCGGGACACACCGGGGAGCTGTTTTTT. Translation: CASSFLPLAGHTGELFF.

The rearrangement links TRBV20-1 to TRBJ2-7, with TRBD2 matching over 11 bases. With V trimmed by 5 bases and J by 0 bases, 12 bases remained unmatched. CDR1 and CDR2 from the germline V gene are DFQATT and SNEGSKA (reference sequence). CDR3 length: 17 amino acids. The CDR3: CSASGTSGFFYSYEQYF. The DNA for the CDR3 is TGCAGTGCTTCCGGGACTAGCGGATTTTTCTACTCCTACGAGCAGTACTTC.

The gene calls are TRBV20-1 and TRBJ2-3; D is perhaps TRBD2 (6 bases). The germline gives CDR1 DFQATT, CDR2 SNEGSKA (reference sequence). Trimming took 6 bases from V and 1 from J, leaving 11 bases between them. There are 13 residues in the CDR3. CDR3 protein: CSAGRGGTDTQYF. The DNA for the CDR3 is TGCAGTGCGGGGCGGGGCGGCACAGATACGCAGTATTTT.

The table lists this clonotype with a few counts. V gene TRBV11-2 combines with J gene TRBJ2-3; D might be TRBD2 (6 bases). The CDR3 has 15 amino acids. Looked up from germline, CDR1 is SGHAT and CDR2 is FQNNGV. Trimming left V 3 bases short and J 4 bases short, with 14 bases between. CDR3 sequence: CASSFGGGNADTQYF. The DNA for the CDR3 is TGTGCCAGCAGCTTCGGGGGAGGTAACGCAGATACGCAGTATTTT.

In this sample, this clonotype turned up a few times. V and J are TRBV4-3 and TRBJ2-1; TRBD2 aligns across 10 bases. The CDR3 length is 15 residues. The junction had 3 bases not matched to a gene; V was cut back by 0 bases and J by 7 bases. CDR1 is LGHNA and CDR2 is YSLEER in the germline V gene. The DNA for the CDR3 is TGCGCCAGCAGCCAAGAAGCTAGCGGGAGAAATGAGCAGTTCTTC. Its translation: CASSQEASGRNEQFF.